This T cell receptor beta chain comes out of a study of blood T cell repertoires in COVID-19. Study at large: The United States, Italy and Spain supplied acute and convalescent COVID-19 samples. T cells, B-cell-depleted T cells, or PBMCs supplied cDNA or gDNA.

The germline V gene encodes CDR1 LNHDA and CDR2 SQIVND (reference sequence). CDR3 size: 16 residues. The V and J ends lost 3 bases and 2 bases respectively, with 14 bases between them. Authors' analysis steps: The assay estimated nucleated cells by amplifying reference gene primers. This table comes from immunoSEQ multiplex PCR, and its TCRdb copy is limited to in-frame clones, with some not included. The DNA gave D and trimming, while V, J and clone size come from that table. Seen here are about 140,000 clones, just over 85% observed once, and the top ten hold 8.2%. The TCR was taken from an older woman with acute or convalescent COVID-19. The chain links TRBV19 to TRBJ2-1; D is possibly TRBD2 (6 bases). Sequenced material: peripheral blood. The CDR3 sequence is CASSIDGSPTYNEQFF. The CDR3 coding sequence is TGTGCCAGTAGTATTGACGGGAGCCCTACCTACAATGAGCAGTTCTTC.